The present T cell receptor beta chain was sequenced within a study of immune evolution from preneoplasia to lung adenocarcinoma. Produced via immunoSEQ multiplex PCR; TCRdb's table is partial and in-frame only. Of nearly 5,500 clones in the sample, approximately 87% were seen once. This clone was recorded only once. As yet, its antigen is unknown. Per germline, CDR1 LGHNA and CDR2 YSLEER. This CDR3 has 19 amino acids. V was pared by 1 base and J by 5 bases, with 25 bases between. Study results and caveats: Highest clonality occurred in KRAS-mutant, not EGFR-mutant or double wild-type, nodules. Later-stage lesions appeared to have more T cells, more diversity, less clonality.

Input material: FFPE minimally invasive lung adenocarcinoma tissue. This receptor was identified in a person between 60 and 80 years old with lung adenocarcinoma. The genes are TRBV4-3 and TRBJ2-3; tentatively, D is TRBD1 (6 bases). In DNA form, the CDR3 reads TGCGCCAGCAGCCAAGTTCTCCGGGTGAACGGGTTCAGGGGAGATACGCAGTATTTT. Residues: CASSQVLRVNGFRGDTQYF.